These T cell receptor beta chains were read from a single sample in a study of early T cells in non-severe SARS-CoV-2 infection. TCRdb used MiXCR to reprocess the 5' RACE reads, holding one entry per CDR3 protein. The repertoire has roughly 28,000 distinct CDR3 sequences, roughly 4.3% of them found once; the top ten carry about 10%. The specimen was whole blood. These receptor sequences come from an adult who was a healthcare worker with PCR-confirmed SARS-CoV-2 infection or an uninfected control (not recorded which). Each CDR3 is given with its conserved first and last residue. A D gene is named only where the DNA matches it firmly. Clone size is given for some rows only: seen once, a few or many times, or a class if the clone is expanded.

size	V	J	D	CDR3
-	TRBV27	TRBJ2-3	TRBD2	CASSYSSGRWTDTQYF
many	TRBV29-1	TRBJ2-1	TRBD1	CSAGTDLYNEQFF
many	TRBV10-3	TRBJ2-6	TRBD1	CAISDRGSGANVLTF
many	TRBV4-3	TRBJ2-3	-	CASSLGHSGMGTDTQYF
many	TRBV20-1	TRBJ2-5	TRBD2	CSARLRLAGFGETQYF
many	TRBV4-3	TRBJ1-1	TRBD1	CASSLKTGAGGTEAFF
few	TRBV7-3	TRBJ2-3	-	CASSLQGAGSDTQYF
many	TRBV20-1	TRBJ2-6	-	CSAGIPNSGANVLTF
many	TRBV7-9	TRBJ2-5	-	CASSLAGQGPYF
many	TRBV19	TRBJ2-1	-	CASSTRGQGNPQFF
many	TRBV6-5	TRBJ1-1	-	CASSYNSGGRSEAFF
many	TRBV29-1	TRBJ2-1	TRBD1	CSVDGQGRNNEQFF
many	TRBV4-3	TRBJ1-1	-	CASSPGFLTRVNTEAFF
many	TRBV20-1	TRBJ2-1	TRBD2	CSARDRASGISYNEQFF
many	TRBV7-9	TRBJ2-7	-	CASSSTPNEQYF
few	TRBV6-6	TRBJ1-5	-	CASTRLADSNQPQHF
many	TRBV7-2	TRBJ2-1	-	CASSFPTLAQVF
few	TRBV7-2	TRBJ2-1	-	CASSADMEQFF
many	TRBV11-2	TRBJ2-1	-	CASSPSTGSAYNEQFF
many	TRBV28	TRBJ1-5	-	CASSLGQVSNQPQHF
many	TRBV4-3	TRBJ2-1	-	CASSQDTVQVYYNEQFF
many	TRBV28	TRBJ1-2	-	CASREGILYGYTF
many	TRBV28	TRBJ1-2	TRBD1	CASSSGTGVYGYTF